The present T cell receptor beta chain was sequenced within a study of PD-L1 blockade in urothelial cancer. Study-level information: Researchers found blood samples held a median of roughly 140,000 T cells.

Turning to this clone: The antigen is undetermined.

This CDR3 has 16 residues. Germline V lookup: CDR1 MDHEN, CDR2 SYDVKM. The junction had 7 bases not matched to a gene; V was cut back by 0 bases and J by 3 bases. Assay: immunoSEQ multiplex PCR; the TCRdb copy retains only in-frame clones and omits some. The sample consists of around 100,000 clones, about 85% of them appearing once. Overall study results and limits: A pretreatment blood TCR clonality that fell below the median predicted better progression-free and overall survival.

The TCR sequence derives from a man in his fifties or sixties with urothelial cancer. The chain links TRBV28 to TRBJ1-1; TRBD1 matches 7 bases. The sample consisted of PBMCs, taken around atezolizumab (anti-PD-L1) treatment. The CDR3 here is CASSLWGRGSDTEAFF. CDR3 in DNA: TGTGCCAGCAGTTTATGGGGCAGGGGGAGTGACACTGAAGCTTTCTTT.